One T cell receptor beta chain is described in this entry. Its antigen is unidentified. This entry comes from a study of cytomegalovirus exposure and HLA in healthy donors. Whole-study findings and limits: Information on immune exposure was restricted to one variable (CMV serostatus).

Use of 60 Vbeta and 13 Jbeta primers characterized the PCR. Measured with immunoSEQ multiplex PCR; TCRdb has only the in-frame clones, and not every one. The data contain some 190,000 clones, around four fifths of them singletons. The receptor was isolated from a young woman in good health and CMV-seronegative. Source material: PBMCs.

CDR3 nucleotide sequence: TGTGCCAGCAGTGTACCGGACAGGGGCTTCTACGAGCAGTACTTC. Its translation: CASSVPDRGFYEQYF. This chain connects TRBV28 to TRBJ2-7; TRBD1 matches 9 bases. Germline trimming cut 5 bases from V and 3 bases from J; bases unmatched to any gene: 8. The CDR3 is 15 residues long. CDR1 and CDR2 (germline): MDHEN, SYDVKM. Full variable domain (rest looked up from reference TRBV28 and TRBJ2-7): DVKVTQSSRYLVKRTGEKVFLECVQDMDHENMFWYRQDPGLGLRLIYFSYDVKMKEKGDIPEGYSVSREKKERFSLILESASTNQTSMYLCASSVPDRGFYEQYFGPGTRLTVT.